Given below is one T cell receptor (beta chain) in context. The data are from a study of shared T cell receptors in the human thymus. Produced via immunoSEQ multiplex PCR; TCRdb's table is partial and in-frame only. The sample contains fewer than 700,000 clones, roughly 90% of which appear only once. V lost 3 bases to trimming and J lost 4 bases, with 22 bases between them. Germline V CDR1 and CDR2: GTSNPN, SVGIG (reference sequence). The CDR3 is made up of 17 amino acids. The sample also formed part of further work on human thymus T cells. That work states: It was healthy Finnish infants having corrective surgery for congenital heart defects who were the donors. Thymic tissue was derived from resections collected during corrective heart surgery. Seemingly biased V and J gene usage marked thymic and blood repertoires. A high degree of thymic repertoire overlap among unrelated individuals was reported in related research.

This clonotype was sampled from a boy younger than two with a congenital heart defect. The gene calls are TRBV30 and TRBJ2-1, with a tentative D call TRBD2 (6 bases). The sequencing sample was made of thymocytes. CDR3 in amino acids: CAWSEGWLGDLYNEQFF. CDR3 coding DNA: TGTGCCTGGAGCGAGGGGTGGCTGGGGGACTTATACAATGAGCAGTTCTTC.